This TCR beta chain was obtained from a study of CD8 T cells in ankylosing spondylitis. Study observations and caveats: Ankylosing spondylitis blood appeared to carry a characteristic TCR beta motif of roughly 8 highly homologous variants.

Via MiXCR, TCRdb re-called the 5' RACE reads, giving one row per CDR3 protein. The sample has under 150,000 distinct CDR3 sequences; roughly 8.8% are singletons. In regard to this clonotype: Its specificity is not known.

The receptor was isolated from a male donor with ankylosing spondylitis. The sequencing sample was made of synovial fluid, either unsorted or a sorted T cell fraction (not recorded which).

In nucleotides, the CDR3 is TGCAGCGTTGTTGGGGGACAGGGAGGGTGGGGGGAGCAGTACTTC. Its translation: CSVVGGQGGWGEQYF. The rearrangement links TRBV29-1 to TRBJ2-7, with 9 nucleotides matching TRBD1. The ends lost 4 bases at V and 7 bases at J; junction bases unmatched: 14. CDR1 is SQVTM, CDR2 ANQGSEA, per germline. This CDR3 spans 15 amino acids.